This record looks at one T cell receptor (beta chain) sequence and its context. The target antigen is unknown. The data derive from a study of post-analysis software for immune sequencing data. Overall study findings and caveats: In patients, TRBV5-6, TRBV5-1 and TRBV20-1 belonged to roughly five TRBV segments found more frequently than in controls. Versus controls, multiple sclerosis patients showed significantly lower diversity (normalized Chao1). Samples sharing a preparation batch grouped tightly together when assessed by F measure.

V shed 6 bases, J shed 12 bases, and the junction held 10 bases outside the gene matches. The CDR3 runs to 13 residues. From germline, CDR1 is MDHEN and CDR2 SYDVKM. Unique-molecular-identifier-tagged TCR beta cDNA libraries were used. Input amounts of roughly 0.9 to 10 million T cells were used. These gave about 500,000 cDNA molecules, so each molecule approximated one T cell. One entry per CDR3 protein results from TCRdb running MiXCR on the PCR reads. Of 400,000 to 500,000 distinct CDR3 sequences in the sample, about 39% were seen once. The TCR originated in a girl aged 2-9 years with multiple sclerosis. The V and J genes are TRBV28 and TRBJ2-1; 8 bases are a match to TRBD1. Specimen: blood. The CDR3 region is CASRTQGGVLQFF. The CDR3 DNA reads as TGTGCCAGCAGAACACAGGGGGGAGTTTTGCAGTTCTTC.